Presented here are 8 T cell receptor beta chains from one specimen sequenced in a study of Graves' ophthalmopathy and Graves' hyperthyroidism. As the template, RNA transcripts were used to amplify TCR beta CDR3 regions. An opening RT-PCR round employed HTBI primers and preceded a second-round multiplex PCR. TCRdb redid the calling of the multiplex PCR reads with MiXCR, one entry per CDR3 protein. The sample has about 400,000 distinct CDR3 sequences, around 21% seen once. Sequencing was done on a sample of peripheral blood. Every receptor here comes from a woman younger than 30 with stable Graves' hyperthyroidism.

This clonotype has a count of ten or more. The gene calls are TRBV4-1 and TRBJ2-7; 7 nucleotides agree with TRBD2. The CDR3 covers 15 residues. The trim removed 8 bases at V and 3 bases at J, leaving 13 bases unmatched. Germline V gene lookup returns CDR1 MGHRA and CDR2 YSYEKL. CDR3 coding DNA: TGCGCCAGCCGCCTGGGTCCGCGGGAGATCTACGAGCAGTACTTC. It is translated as CASRLGPREIYEQYF.

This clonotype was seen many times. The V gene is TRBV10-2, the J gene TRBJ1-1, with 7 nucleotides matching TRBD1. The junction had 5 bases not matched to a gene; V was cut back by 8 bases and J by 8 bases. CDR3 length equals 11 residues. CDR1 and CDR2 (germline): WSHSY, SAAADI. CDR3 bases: TGCGCCAGCGCGGCGACAGGGGAAGCTTTCTTT. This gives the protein CASAATGEAFF.

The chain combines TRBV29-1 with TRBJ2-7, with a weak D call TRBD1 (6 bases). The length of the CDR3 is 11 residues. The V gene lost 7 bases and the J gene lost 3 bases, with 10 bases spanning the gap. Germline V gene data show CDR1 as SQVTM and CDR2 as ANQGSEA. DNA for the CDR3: TGCAGCGGGCGACAGGACTACGAGCAGTACTTC. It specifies CSGRQDYEQYF.

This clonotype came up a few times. The CDR3 loop reads CAWSFQGAETQYF. The CDR3 region has the DNA TGTGCCTGGAGCTTCCAGGGGGCGGAGACCCAGTACTTC. V and J are TRBV30 and TRBJ2-5, with 8 bases aligning to TRBD1. With 3 bases clipped from V and 5 bases from J, the junction kept 5 bases outside the gene matches. This CDR3 comprises 13 residues. Germline values: CDR1 GTSNPN, CDR2 SVGIG (reference sequence). Looking up the rest from reference TRBV30 and TRBJ2-5 gives the full variable domain: SQTIHQWPATLVQPVGSPLSLECTVEGTSNPNLYWYRQAAGRGLQLLFYSVGIGQISSEVPQNLSASRPQDRQFILSSKKLLLSDSGFYLCAWSFQGAETQYFGPGTRLLVL.

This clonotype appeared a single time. As DNA, the CDR3 is TGCGCCAGCAGCTGGACAGGGGGCGTCACTGAAGCTTTCTTT. This gives the protein CASSWTGGVTEAFF. This chain uses TRBV5-1 with TRBJ1-1; 11 positions agree with TRBD1. CDR1 and CDR2 from the germline V gene are SGHRS and YFSETQ. The CDR3 has 14 residues. Unmatched junction bases numbered 2, after V lost 3 bases and J lost 4 bases.

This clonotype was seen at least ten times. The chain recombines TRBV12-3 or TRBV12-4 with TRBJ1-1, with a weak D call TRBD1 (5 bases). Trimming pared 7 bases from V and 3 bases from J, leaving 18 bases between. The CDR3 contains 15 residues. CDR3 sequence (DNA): TGTGCCAGCACCGAACCAGGGAAGGGGTACACTGAAGCTTTCTTT. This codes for CASTEPGKGYTEAFF.

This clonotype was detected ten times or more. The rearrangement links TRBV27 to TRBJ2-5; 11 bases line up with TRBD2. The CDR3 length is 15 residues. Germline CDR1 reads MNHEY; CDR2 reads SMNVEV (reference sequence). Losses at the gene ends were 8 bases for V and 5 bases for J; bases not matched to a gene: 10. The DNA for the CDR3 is TGTGCCAGCGGCTCGATAACTAGCGGGAGTGAGACCCAGTACTTC. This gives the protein CASGSITSGSETQYF.

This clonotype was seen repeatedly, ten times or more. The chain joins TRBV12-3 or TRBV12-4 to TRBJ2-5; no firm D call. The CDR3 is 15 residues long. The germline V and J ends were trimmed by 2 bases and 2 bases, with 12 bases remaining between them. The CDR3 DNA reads TGTGCCAGCAGTTTACGGGCTCCCGTACAAGAGACCCAGTACTTC. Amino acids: CASSLRAPVQETQYF.